A selection of T cell receptor beta chains follows, all from one sample in a study of OX40 agonist ivuxolimab in advanced cancers. Assay used: immunoSEQ multiplex PCR; TCRdb lists only in-frame clones, some missing. The sample lists 50,000 to 55,000 clones; about 88% were seen once. The material was CD4+ or CD8+ T cells sorted from blood, obtained in a trial of the OX40 agonist ivuxolimab. The receptor source for this set is an adult with an advanced solid tumor such as melanoma, head and neck, liver or kidney cancer. CDR3s include the opening cysteine and the closing phenylalanine or tryptophan. Fields, in order: CDR3 protein, CDR3 DNA, V gene, J gene, D gene, CDR3 length, clone size. A D gene is named only where the DNA matches it firmly. Rows give clone size only sometimes, using once, few, many, or a class for an expanded clone.

CDR3aa: CASSKVAEAFF; CDR3nt: TGTGCCAGCAGCAAAGTGGCTGAAGCTTTCTTT; v_gene: TRBV21-1; j_gene: TRBJ1-1; d_gene: .; len: 11; abundance: .
CDR3aa: CAWSVDLRRTEAFF; CDR3nt: TGTGCCTGGAGTGTAGACCTCAGAAGGACTGAAGCTTTCTTT; v_gene: TRBV30; j_gene: TRBJ1-1; d_gene: .; len: 14; abundance: few
CDR3aa: CASSRGLAGDSSGEQFF; CDR3nt: TGTGCCAGCAGCCGAGGACTAGCGGGAGATTCGTCCGGTGAGCAGTTCTTC; v_gene: TRBV13; j_gene: TRBJ2-1; d_gene: TRBD2; len: 17; abundance: .
CDR3aa: CASSVGQGAVGELFF; CDR3nt: TGTGCCAGCAGCGTTGGACAGGGGGCGGTCGGGGAGCTGTTTTTT; v_gene: TRBV9; j_gene: TRBJ2-2; d_gene: TRBD1; len: 15; abundance: .
CDR3aa: CASSPPAGRGNTIYF; CDR3nt: TGTGCCAGCTCACCACCCGCAGGGCGCGGAAACACCATATATTTT; v_gene: TRBV18; j_gene: TRBJ1-3; d_gene: .; len: 15; abundance: .
CDR3aa: CASGGRPLSEKLFF; CDR3nt: TGTGCCAGCGGCGGCAGGCCTCTCTCAGAAAAACTGTTTTTT; v_gene: TRBV28; j_gene: TRBJ1-4; d_gene: .; len: 14; abundance: .
CDR3aa: CASSLELTVPEAFF; CDR3nt: TGTGCCAGCAGCTTAGAATTGACAGTTCCTGAAGCTTTCTTT; v_gene: TRBV11-2; j_gene: TRBJ1-1; d_gene: .; len: 14; abundance: few
CDR3aa: CASSLTTGYHEQYF; CDR3nt: TGTGCCAGCAGCTTAACGACAGGGTACCACGAGCAGTACTTC; v_gene: TRBV7-3; j_gene: TRBJ2-7; d_gene: TRBD1; len: 14; abundance: .
CDR3aa: CARRASSCNEQFF; CDR3nt: TGTGCCAGAAGAGCGTCTAGCTGCAATGAGCAGTTCTTC; v_gene: TRBV5-3; j_gene: TRBJ2-1; d_gene: .; len: 13; abundance: .
CDR3aa: CASSFKGRAASPLHF; CDR3nt: TGTGCCAGCAGCTTCAAGGGACGAGCGGCTTCACCCCTCCACTTT; v_gene: TRBV5-4; j_gene: TRBJ1-6; d_gene: .; len: 15; abundance: few
CDR3aa: CASRRGQGAGGYTF; CDR3nt: TGTGCCAGCAGAAGGGGACAGGGGGCGGGAGGCTACACCTTC; v_gene: TRBV6-5; j_gene: TRBJ1-2; d_gene: TRBD1; len: 14; abundance: few
CDR3aa: CASSYSRSTGELFF; CDR3nt: TGTGCCAGCAGTTACTCGAGAAGCACCGGGGAGCTGTTTTTT; v_gene: TRBV6-6; j_gene: TRBJ2-2; d_gene: .; len: 14; abundance: .
CDR3aa: CASSLDAGVNEQYF; CDR3nt: TGCGCCAGCAGCTTGGACGCGGGAGTGAACGAGCAGTACTTC; v_gene: TRBV5-1; j_gene: TRBJ2-7; d_gene: TRBD2; len: 14; abundance: .
CDR3aa: CASSENGDQPQHF; CDR3nt: TGTGCCAGCAGCGAGAATGGGGATCAGCCCCAGCATTTT; v_gene: TRBV7-3; j_gene: TRBJ1-5; d_gene: .; len: 13; abundance: .
CDR3aa: CASSFGGRNTEAFF; CDR3nt: TGTGCCAGCAGCTTCGGGGGCAGGAACACTGAAGCTTTCTTT; v_gene: TRBV13; j_gene: TRBJ1-1; d_gene: .; len: 14; abundance: .
CDR3aa: CASSSAATQYF; CDR3nt: TGTGCCAGCAGCTCAGCCGCGACCCAGTACTTC; v_gene: TRBV11-2; j_gene: TRBJ2-5; d_gene: .; len: 11; abundance: once
CDR3aa: CASSRMTQGEEQFF; CDR3nt: TGTGCCAGCTCACGCATGACCCAGGGGGAGGAGCAGTTCTTC; v_gene: TRBV18; j_gene: TRBJ2-1; d_gene: TRBD1; len: 14; abundance: .
CDR3aa: CASSGAGPTNLFYGYTF; CDR3nt: TGTGCCAGTTCCGGGGCAGGCCCAACTAATCTATTCTATGGCTACACCTTC; v_gene: TRBV19; j_gene: TRBJ1-2; d_gene: .; len: 17; abundance: .
CDR3aa: CASSIDRRVYNEQFF; CDR3nt: TGTGCCAGTAGTATCGACAGAAGGGTTTACAATGAGCAGTTCTTC; v_gene: TRBV19; j_gene: TRBJ2-1; d_gene: .; len: 15; abundance: .
CDR3aa: CASSPQHSRGYSNQPQHF; CDR3nt: TGTGCCAGTAGTCCTCAACACTCCAGGGGGTATAGCAATCAGCCCCAGCATTTT; v_gene: TRBV19; j_gene: TRBJ1-5; d_gene: TRBD1; len: 18; abundance: .
CDR3aa: CASSTLGGLRPEAFF; CDR3nt: TGCGCCAGCAGCACCCTGGGGGGACTGAGGCCTGAAGCTTTCTTT; v_gene: TRBV4-1; j_gene: TRBJ1-1; d_gene: .; len: 15; abundance: few
CDR3aa: CASSLSYDRPTYEQYF; CDR3nt: TGTGCCAGCAGTTTATCGTACGACAGGCCCACCTACGAGCAGTACTTC; v_gene: TRBV27; j_gene: TRBJ2-7; d_gene: .; len: 16; abundance: .
CDR3aa: CASASGQGLYGYTF; CDR3nt: TGTGCCAGTGCTTCGGGGCAGGGGCTCTATGGCTACACCTTC; v_gene: TRBV28; j_gene: TRBJ1-2; d_gene: .; len: 14; abundance: .
CDR3aa: CASRVRTQGPYEQYF; CDR3nt: TGTGCCAGCAGGGTTAGGACACAAGGTCCCTACGAGCAGTACTTC; v_gene: TRBV27; j_gene: TRBJ2-7; d_gene: .; len: 15; abundance: .
CDR3aa: CASSSRDAPYEQYF; CDR3nt: TGTGCCAGCAGCTCCCGGGATGCTCCCTACGAGCAGTACTTC; v_gene: TRBV7-3; j_gene: TRBJ2-7; d_gene: .; len: 14; abundance: .
CDR3aa: CASVRGGDTEAFF; CDR3nt: TGTGCCAGCGTAAGGGGGGGGGACACTGAAGCTTTCTTT; v_gene: TRBV28; j_gene: TRBJ1-1; d_gene: .; len: 13; abundance: .
CDR3aa: CASSISMNTEAFF; CDR3nt: TGTGCCAGTAGTATCAGTATGAACACTGAAGCTTTCTTT; v_gene: TRBV19; j_gene: TRBJ1-1; d_gene: .; len: 13; abundance: .
CDR3aa: CASSSWTGVNEKLFF; CDR3nt: TGTGCCAGCAGTTCGTGGACAGGGGTGAATGAAAAACTGTTTTTT; v_gene: TRBV28; j_gene: TRBJ1-4; d_gene: TRBD1; len: 15; abundance: .
CDR3aa: CASSLKDSATNEKLFF; CDR3nt: TGTGCCAGCAGCCTAAAAGACAGCGCAACTAATGAAAAACTGTTTTTT; v_gene: TRBV7-9; j_gene: TRBJ1-4; d_gene: .; len: 16; abundance: .
CDR3aa: CASSIDGGIHQPQHF; CDR3nt: TGTGCCAGTAGTATAGACGGGGGAATACATCAGCCCCAGCATTTT; v_gene: TRBV19; j_gene: TRBJ1-5; d_gene: .; len: 15; abundance: .
CDR3aa: CASSEQGLSTEAFF; CDR3nt: TGTGCCAGCAGTGAGCAGGGGTTGAGCACTGAAGCTTTCTTT; v_gene: TRBV6-4; j_gene: TRBJ1-1; d_gene: .; len: 14; abundance: few